A single sample gave rise to the 3 T cell receptor beta chains below, sequenced in a study of cytomegalovirus exposure and HLA in healthy donors. PCR primers comprised 60 Vbeta and 13 Jbeta primers. TCRdb's copy holds only in-frame clones and misses some; the assay was immunoSEQ multiplex PCR. The data show about 170,000 clones, with roughly 80% seen just once and under 0.4% held by the top ten. The specimen was PBMCs. These receptors were collected from a boy aged 2 to 10 in good health and CMV-seronegative.

The chain links TRBV29-1 to TRBJ2-5; 8 bases fit TRBD2. Germline V gives CDR1 SQVTM, CDR2 ANQGSEA. Losses at the gene ends were 6 bases for V and 1 base for J; bases not matched to a gene: 10. This CDR3 is 15 amino acids long. The CDR3 loop reads CSVTLVLAAQETQYF. The CDR3, as DNA: TGCAGCGTCACCCTAGTACTAGCGGCCCAAGAGACCCAGTACTTC.

The V call is TRBV5-1, the J call TRBJ2-3; D unresolved. Germline V gene data show CDR1 as SGHRS and CDR2 as YFSETQ. Deletions cut 1 base from V and 6 bases from J, with 3 bases between. The CDR3 is 11 residues long. Written as DNA, the CDR3 is TGCGCCAGCAGCTTGAGCGATACGCAGTATTTT. Its translation is CASSLSDTQYF.

For this clone: A junction boundary mismatches the germline segment, possibly from a read error. The chain uses TRBV29-1 and TRBJ2-7, with TRBD1 as a possible D gene (6 bases). The CDR3 totals 13 residues. From germline, CDR1 is SQVTM and CDR2 ANQGSEA. CDR3 sequence (DNA): TGCAGCGCCTCAGGGGTAAGCTCCTACGGGCAGTACTTC. It is translated as CSASGVSSYGQYF.